What follows is one T cell receptor beta chain and its context. The data were taken from a study of blood T cell repertoires in COVID-19. Study background: PBMCs, B-cell-depleted T cells, or T cells were the source of the cDNA or gDNA that made up the material.

Only in-frame clones appear in the TCRdb table, and some are missing; sequencing was by immunoSEQ multiplex PCR. Counted here are approximately 330,000 clones, approximately 87% occurring once; the ten biggest clones make up roughly 4%. The ends lost 1 base at V and 8 bases at J; junction bases unmatched: 4. The germline V gene has CDR1 MGHDK and CDR2 SYGVNS. The CDR3 spans 13 residues. The chain employs TRBV25-1 and TRBJ1-1, with 7 bases that match TRBD1. This receptor was identified in a woman between 45 and 60 years old with active or convalescent COVID-19. Source material: peripheral blood. DNA for the CDR3: TGTGCCAGCAGTGAATCAAGGGGGCCGGAAGCTTTCTTT. Translating it yields CASSESRGPEAFF.